The T cell receptor beta chain under discussion was sequenced for a study of shared clonotypes between healthy human individuals. TCRdb's copy holds only in-frame clones and misses some; the assay was immunoSEQ multiplex PCR. This table holds millions of clones, roughly 94% found once. Germline assignment: CDR1 SGHAT and CDR2 FQNNGV. The CDR3 spans 16 residues. With 5 bases clipped from V and 2 bases from J, the junction kept 10 bases outside the gene matches. Points from the study as a whole: The study found lower generation probabilities in non-shared clonotypes than in those shared by all four donors.

Regarding this clone: The antigen is unknown.

Naive CD8 isolation took CD45RO-negative cells positively selected for CCR7 and excluded terminally differentiated effector memory CD45RA+ cells. The chain recombines TRBV11-2 with TRBJ2-7; 9 bases agree with TRBD1. Sequenced input: naive CD8+ T cells sorted from blood. The receptor was isolated from a man aged 18 to 29 in good health. The CDR3 is CASSVYGTGLTYEQYF. The CDR3 DNA reads TGTGCCAGCAGCGTGTATGGGACAGGGTTGACCTACGAGCAGTACTTC.